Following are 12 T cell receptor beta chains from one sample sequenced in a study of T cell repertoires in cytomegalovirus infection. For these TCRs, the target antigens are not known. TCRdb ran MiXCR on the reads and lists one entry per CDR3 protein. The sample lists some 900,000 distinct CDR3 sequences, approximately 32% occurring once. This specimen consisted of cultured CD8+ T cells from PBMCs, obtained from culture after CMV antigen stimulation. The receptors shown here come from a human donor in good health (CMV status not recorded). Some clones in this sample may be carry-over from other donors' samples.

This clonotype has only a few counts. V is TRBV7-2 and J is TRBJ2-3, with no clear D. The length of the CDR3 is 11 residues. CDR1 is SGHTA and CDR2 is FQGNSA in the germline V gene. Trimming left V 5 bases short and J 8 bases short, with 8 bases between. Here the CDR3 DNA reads TGTGCCAGCAGCCCAATGGGTACGCAGTATTTT. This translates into CASSPMGTQYF.

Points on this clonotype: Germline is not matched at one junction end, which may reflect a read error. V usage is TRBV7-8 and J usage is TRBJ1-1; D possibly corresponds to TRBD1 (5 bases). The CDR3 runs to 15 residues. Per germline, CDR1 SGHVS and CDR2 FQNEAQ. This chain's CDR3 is CASSFRVGSGTEAFF. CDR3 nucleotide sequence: TGTGCTAGCAGCTTCAGGGTTGGGTCCGGCACTGAAGCTTTCTTT.

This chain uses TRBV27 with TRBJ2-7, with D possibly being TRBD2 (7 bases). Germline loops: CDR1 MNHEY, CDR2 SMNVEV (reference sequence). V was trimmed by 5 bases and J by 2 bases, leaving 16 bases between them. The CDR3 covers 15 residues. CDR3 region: CASSPAGAPAYEQYF. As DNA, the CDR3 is TGTGCCAGCAGTCCGGCGGGGGCTCCTGCCTACGAGCAGTACTTC.

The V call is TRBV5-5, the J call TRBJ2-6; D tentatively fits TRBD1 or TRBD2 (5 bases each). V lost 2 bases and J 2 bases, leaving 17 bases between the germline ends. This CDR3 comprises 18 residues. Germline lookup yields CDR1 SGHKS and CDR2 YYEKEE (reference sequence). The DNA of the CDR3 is TGTGCCAGCAGCTTAAGGGGCGGGTTGGTCGCTGGGGCCAACGTCCTGACTTTC. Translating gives CASSLRGGLVAGANVLTF.

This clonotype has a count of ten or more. CDR3 loop: CASRILAGQETQYF. The CDR3 DNA is TGTGCCAGCAGGATACTAGCGGGACAAGAGACCCAGTACTTC. V gene TRBV12-3 or TRBV12-4 combines with J gene TRBJ2-5; 10 bases match TRBD2. This CDR3 spans 14 amino acids. The J segment lost 2 bases and the V segment lost 6 bases, leaving 3 bases of the junction unmatched.

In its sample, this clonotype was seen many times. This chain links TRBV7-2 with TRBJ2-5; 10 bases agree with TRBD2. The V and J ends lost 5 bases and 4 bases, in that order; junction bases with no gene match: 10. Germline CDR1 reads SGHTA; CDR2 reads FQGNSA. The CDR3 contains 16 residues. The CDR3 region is CASSPAGGPGLETQYF. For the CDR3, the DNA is TGTGCCAGCAGCCCAGCGGGGGGGCCTGGTCTAGAGACCCAGTACTTC.

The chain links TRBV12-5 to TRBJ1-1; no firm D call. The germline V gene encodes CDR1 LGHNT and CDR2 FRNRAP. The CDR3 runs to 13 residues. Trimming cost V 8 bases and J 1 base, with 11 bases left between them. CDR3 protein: CASRWSGNTEAFF. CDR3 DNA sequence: TGTGCTAGTAGGTGGTCTGGGAACACTGAAGCTTTCTTT.

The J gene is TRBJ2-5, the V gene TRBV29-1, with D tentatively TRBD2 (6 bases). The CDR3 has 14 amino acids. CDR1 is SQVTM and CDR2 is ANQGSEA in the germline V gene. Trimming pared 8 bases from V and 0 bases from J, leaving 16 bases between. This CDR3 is CSSRGGRYQETQYF. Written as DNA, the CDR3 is TGCAGCTCTCGGGGTGGGAGGTACCAAGAGACCCAGTACTTC.

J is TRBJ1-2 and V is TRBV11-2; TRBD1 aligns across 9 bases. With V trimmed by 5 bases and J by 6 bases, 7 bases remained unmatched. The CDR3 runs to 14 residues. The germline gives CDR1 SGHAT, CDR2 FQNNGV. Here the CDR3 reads CASSRGQGRHGYTF. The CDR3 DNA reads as TGTGCCAGCAGCCGTGGACAGGGGAGGCATGGCTACACCTTC.

CDR3 amino acids: CASSEEGWGVFF. CDR3 bases: TGCGCCAGCAGTGAGGAGGGGTGGGGTGTGTTCTTC. The chain combines TRBV10-2 with TRBJ2-1, with D perhaps being TRBD1 or TRBD2 (5 bases each). The CDR3 length is 12 residues. The V end was cut by 2 bases, the J end by 15 bases, with 14 bases between. The V gene's germline CDR1 is WSHSY and CDR2 SAAADI.

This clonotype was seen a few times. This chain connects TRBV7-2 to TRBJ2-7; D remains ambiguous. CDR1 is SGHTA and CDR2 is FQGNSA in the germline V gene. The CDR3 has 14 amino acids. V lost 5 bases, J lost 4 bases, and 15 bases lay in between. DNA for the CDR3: TGTGCCAGCAGCGTTGATGGTAGCTCTTACGAGCAGTACGTC. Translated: CASSVDGSSYEQYV.

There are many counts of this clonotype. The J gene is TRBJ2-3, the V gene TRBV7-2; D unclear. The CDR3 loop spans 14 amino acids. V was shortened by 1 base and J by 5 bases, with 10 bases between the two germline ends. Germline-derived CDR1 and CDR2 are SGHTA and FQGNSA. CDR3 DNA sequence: TGTGCCAGCAGCTTAGTCGACTTCCGAGATACGCAGTATTTT. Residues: CASSLVDFRDTQYF.